The 32 T cell receptor beta chains reported below all come from one sample, sequenced in a study of T cells in localized non-small cell lung cancer (dated by TCRdb to the early 2020s). The library was generated by the immunoSEQ multiplex PCR assay. Held by TCRdb, this immuneACCESS table contains in-frame sequences only and omits some clones. Under half of the omission traces to an unresolved V gene where checked; the cause of the rest is unknown. This sample is represented by fewer than 20,000 clones; 70% to 90% of them were singletons. The ten largest clonotypes hold about 24% of the sample. Sequencing was performed on peripheral blood, taken before any cancer treatment. The receptors derive from a male donor older than 55 with stage I lung adenocarcinoma.

This chain connects TRBV7-9 to TRBJ2-7; 10 bases map to TRBD1. Germline values: CDR1 SEHNR, CDR2 FQNEAQ (reference sequence). The CDR3 is 15 residues long. V shed 5 bases and J 1 base; nucleotides not matched to a gene: 5. In DNA, the CDR3 is TGTGCCAGCAGCCCTCGGACAGGGGGGTCCTACGAGCAGTACTTC. Protein: CASSPRTGGSYEQYF.

The V and J genes are TRBV7-9 and TRBJ2-1; D unresolved. Germline CDR1 and CDR2: SEHNR and FQNEAQ (reference sequence). The CDR3 covers 11 residues. Trimming took off 7 bases at V and 8 bases at J, with 9 bases between the two ends. The CDR3 reads CASTMFDEQFF. The DNA of the CDR3 is TGTGCCAGCACCATGTTTGATGAGCAGTTCTTC. The full variable domain, with the rest looked up from reference TRBV7-9 and TRBJ2-1, is DTGVSQNPRHKITKRGQNVTFRCDPISEHNRLYWYRQTLGQGPEFLTYFQNEAQLEKSRLLSDRFSAERPKGSFSTLEIQRTEQGDSAMYLCASTMFDEQFFGPGTRLTVL.

The rearrangement uses TRBV7-3 and TRBJ2-3; D might be TRBD1 or TRBD2, each matching 5 bases. The CDR3 contains 15 residues. CDR1 and CDR2 (germline): SGHTA, FQGTGA. The germline V and J ends were trimmed by 2 bases and 2 bases, with 11 bases remaining between them. CDR3 amino acids: CASSLDGTYTDTQYF. The CDR3 coding sequence is TGTGCCAGCAGCTTAGACGGGACCTACACAGATACGCAGTATTTT. Using reference TRBV7-3 and TRBJ2-3 for the parts outside the CDR3, the full variable domain is GAGVSQTPSNKVTEKGKYVELRCDPISGHTALYWYRQSLGQGPEFLIYFQGTGAADDSGLPNDRFFAVRPEGSVSTLKIQRTERGDSAVYLCASSLDGTYTDTQYFGPGTRLTVL.

V is TRBV21-1 and J is TRBJ1-2. TRBV21-1 is a listed pseudogene. This CDR3 has 12 residues. CDR3 nucleotides: TGTGCCAGCGAAGGAGGCTTCTATGGCTACACCTTC. It specifies CASEGGFYGYTF.

DNA of the CDR3: TGTGCCAGCAGAAGGACATCCTACGAGCAGTACTTC. Translating it yields CASRRTSYEQYF. This chain uses TRBV5-5 with TRBJ2-7; the D gene is possibly TRBD1 (5 bases). CDR3 length: 12 residues. Trimming left V 5 bases short and J 1 base short, with 7 bases between. CDR1 is SGHKS, CDR2 YYEKEE, per germline (reference sequence).

The genes are TRBV30 and TRBJ1-2; D ambiguous. The germline V gene encodes CDR1 GTSNPN and CDR2 SVGIG (reference sequence). With 1 base removed from V and 7 bases from J, the gap between germline ends came to 19 bases. This CDR3 has 15 amino acids. CDR3 DNA sequence: TGTGCCTGGAGTGCGGGAGGCGGAACACTTGGTGGCTACACCTTC. This gives the protein CAWSAGGGTLGGYTF.

About this clone itself: Compared with germline, one end of the junction differs, possibly owing to a read error. The rearrangement uses TRBV6-5 and TRBJ1-1; maybe TRBD1 (5 bases). The V gene's germline CDR1 is MNHEY and CDR2 SVGAGI. The CDR3 runs to 13 residues. CDR3 sequence reads: CTSKYQGDTEAFF. DNA for the CDR3: TGTACCAGCAAGTACCAGGGAGACACTGAAGCTTTCTTT.

CDR3 nucleotide sequence: TGTGCCAGCAGTTACGGACCCTCCGAATATAATTCACCCCTCCACTTT. The encoded protein is CASSYGPSEYNSPLHF. This rearrangement joins TRBV6-5 to TRBJ1-6; unclear D gene. The germline V and J ends were trimmed by 2 bases and 4 bases, with 12 bases remaining between them. This CDR3 region has 16 residues. Germline V CDR1 and CDR2: MNHEY, SVGAGI.

Of note for this clone: This sample includes further DNA sequences coding for the same CDR3. V and J are TRBV29-1 and TRBJ2-1, with 7 bases fitting TRBD2. Germline CDR1 reads SQVTM; CDR2 reads ANQGSEA. The CDR3 is 14 residues long. With 6 bases clipped from V and 5 bases from J, the junction kept 10 bases outside the gene matches. The chain's CDR3 is CSVVGGSINNEQFF. CDR3 sequence (DNA): TGCAGCGTCGTCGGCGGGAGCATCAACAATGAGCAGTTCTTC.

The chain joins TRBV10-2 to TRBJ1-4; 8 nucleotides agree with TRBD1. The length of the CDR3 is 14 residues. Germline V gene data show CDR1 as WSHSY and CDR2 as SAAADI. The V segment lost 8 bases and the J segment 7 bases; nucleotides outside the gene matches: 9. The CDR3 sequence is CASRQGARGEKLFF. The CDR3 region has the DNA TGCGCCAGCCGTCAGGGGGCAAGGGGTGAAAAACTGTTTTTT.

This chain connects TRBV28 to TRBJ1-2, with TRBD1 matching 12 bases. The germline CDR1 and CDR2 sequences are MDHEN and SYDVKM. Losses at the gene ends were 7 bases for V and 5 bases for J; bases not matched to a gene: 11. The CDR3 length is 16 residues. The chain's CDR3 is CASMNPGTGGTYGYTF. CDR3 sequence (DNA): TGTGCCAGCATGAACCCTGGGACAGGGGGCACTTATGGCTACACCTTC.

V is TRBV28 and J is TRBJ1-2; 8 bases align to TRBD1. Germline V lookup: CDR1 MDHEN, CDR2 SYDVKM. The V segment lost 4 bases and the J segment 6 bases; nucleotides outside the gene matches: 4. The CDR3 sequence is 13 residues long. CDR3 in amino acids: CASSSPTGDGYTF. CDR3 bases: TGTGCCAGCAGTTCCCCGACAGGGGATGGCTACACCTTC.

The chain employs TRBV18 and TRBJ1-2; 9 bases match TRBD1. There are 13 residues in the CDR3. Per the germline V gene, CDR1 is KGHSH and CDR2 is LQKENI. Unmatched junction bases numbered 2, after V lost 3 bases and J lost 6 bases. CDR3 region: CASSPGQGNGYTF. The CDR3 DNA reads TGTGCCAGCTCACCGGGACAGGGAAATGGCTACACCTTC.

This chain connects TRBV7-9 to TRBJ1-1; D is undetermined. The CDR3 runs to 14 residues. Germline V gives CDR1 SEHNR, CDR2 FQNEAQ (reference sequence). V was trimmed by 1 base and J by 2 bases, leaving 8 bases between them. The CDR3 DNA sequence: TGTGCCAGCAGCTTAGTCAACAGAAACACTGAAGCTTTCTTT. Its protein product is CASSLVNRNTEAFF.

The chain couples TRBV19 to TRBJ2-3, with 7 bases matching TRBD2. CDR1 and CDR2 (germline): LNHDA, SQIVND (reference sequence). The junction had 10 bases not matched to a gene; V was cut back by 3 bases and J by 4 bases. CDR3 length equals 16 residues. The CDR3 bases are TGTGCCAGTAGTATGGCTAGCGGCGCACCCGCAGATACGCAGTATTTT. Its protein is CASSMASGAPADTQYF.

There are a few counts of this clone. V usage is TRBV7-2 and J usage is TRBJ2-5, with 12 bases identical to TRBD2. The CDR3 runs to 17 residues. Germline values: CDR1 SGHTA, CDR2 FQGNSA. V lost 5 bases, J lost 7 bases, and 14 bases stayed unmatched. CDR3 region: CASSPAGLAGGLGTQYF. CDR3 coding DNA: TGTGCCAGCAGCCCAGCGGGGCTAGCGGGAGGGCTGGGGACCCAGTACTTC. Full variable domain (remainder filled in from reference TRBV7-2 and TRBJ2-5): GAGVSQSPSNKVTEKGKDVELRCDPISGHTALYWYRQSLGQGLEFLIYFQGNSAPDKSGLPSDRFSAERTGGSVSTLTIQRTQQEDSAVYLCASSPAGLAGGLGTQYFGPGTRLLVL.

This CDR3 is CASSFAGVLDQPQHF. In DNA form, the CDR3 reads TGTGCCAGCAGCTTCGCAGGGGTTTTGGATCAGCCCCAGCATTTT. The rearrangement joins TRBV7-2 to TRBJ1-5, with D possibly TRBD1 on 6 matching bases. Germline V gene lookup returns CDR1 SGHTA and CDR2 FQGNSA. With 3 bases removed from V and 5 bases from J, the gap between germline ends came to 14 bases. This CDR3 region has 15 residues.

This chain uses TRBV5-4 with TRBJ2-7; D may match TRBD1 or TRBD2 (5 bases each). Trimming cost V 1 base and J 2 bases, with 13 bases left between them. The CDR3 contains 15 residues. The germline V gene has CDR1 SGHNT and CDR2 YYREEE (reference sequence). CDR3 protein: CASSLQGARTYEQYF. The CDR3 coding sequence is TGTGCCAGCAGCTTGCAGGGAGCGAGGACCTACGAGCAGTACTTC. The full variable domain, its missing parts supplied by reference TRBV5-4 and TRBJ2-7, is ETGVTQSPTHLIKTRGQQVTLRCSSQSGHNTVSWYQQALGQGPQFIFQYYREEENGRGNFPPRFSGLQFPNYSSELNVNALELDDSALYLCASSLQGARTYEQYFGPGTRLTVT.

The V gene is TRBV27, the J gene TRBJ2-5; 7 nucleotides match TRBD2. Germline trimming cut 0 bases from V and 0 bases from J; bases unmatched to any gene: 7. The CDR3 contains 17 residues. Germline V gene sequence: CDR1 MNHEY, CDR2 SMNVEV (reference sequence). In DNA, the CDR3 is TGTGCCAGCAGTTTATCGAGGGCAGCGGGATACCAAGAGACCCAGTACTTC. Protein sequence: CASSLSRAAGYQETQYF.

CDR3 bases: TGCGCCAGCAGCTCTGGGACAGGGTACCTAAATGAGCAGTTCTTC. It codes for CASSSGTGYLNEQFF. This rearrangement joins TRBV5-1 to TRBJ2-1; 9 bases are a match to TRBD1. Trimming cost V 3 bases and J 7 bases; bases outside gene matches: 8. There are 15 residues in the CDR3. CDR1 is SGHRS and CDR2 is YFSETQ in the germline V gene.

The chain carries TRBV27 and TRBJ2-2, with D tentatively TRBD1 (5 bases). There are 14 residues in the CDR3. CDR1 and CDR2 from the germline V gene are MNHEY and SMNVEV (reference sequence). V was pared by 5 bases and J by 6 bases, with 13 bases between. The CDR3, as DNA: TGTGCCAGCAGTGTAACCAGGGTGGCCGGGGAGCTGTTTTTT. Translation: CASSVTRVAGELFF.

The chain is built from TRBV14 and TRBJ2-1; 15 bases match TRBD2. Per germline, CDR1 SGHDN and CDR2 FVKESK. The CDR3 totals 15 residues. With 0 bases clipped from V and 10 bases from J, the junction kept 1 base outside the gene matches. CDR3 residues: CASSQDGTSGREQFF. Here the CDR3 DNA reads TGTGCCAGCAGCCAAGATGGGACTAGCGGGAGGGAGCAGTTCTTC.

The CDR3: CASSVDSSGANVLTF. The CDR3 DNA sequence: TGCGCCAGCAGCGTGGACAGCTCTGGGGCCAACGTCCTGACTTTC. This chain connects TRBV5-1 to TRBJ2-6, with a tentative D call TRBD1 (6 bases). The V gene's germline CDR1 is SGHRS and CDR2 YFSETQ. This CDR3 region has 15 residues. Deletions cut 4 bases from V and 0 bases from J, with 8 bases between.

The chain employs TRBV5-1 and TRBJ1-1; 7 nucleotides line up with TRBD1. The V gene's germline CDR1 is SGHRS and CDR2 YFSETQ. The CDR3 has 15 residues. Trimming removed 4 bases from V and 1 base from J; junction bases left unmatched: 7. CDR3 sequence: CASSPRQGANTEAFF. The DNA for the CDR3 is TGCGCCAGCAGCCCACGACAGGGTGCGAACACTGAAGCTTTCTTT.

The chain combines TRBV6-5 with TRBJ1-6; possibly TRBD1 for D (5 bases). The CDR3 spans 14 residues. The germline gives CDR1 MNHEY, CDR2 SVGAGI. Trimming stripped 5 bases from V and 11 bases from J, with 16 bases between. CDR3 sequence: CASSAGAGWPPLHF. In DNA form, the CDR3 reads TGTGCCAGCAGTGCCGGAGCAGGGTGGCCACCCCTCCACTTT.

The chain links TRBV10-1 to TRBJ1-1; D remains unclear. Germline V gene data show CDR1 as WNHNN and CDR2 as SYGVQD (reference sequence). Trimming pared 3 bases from V and 1 base from J, leaving 6 bases between. This CDR3 contains 13 residues. Written as DNA, the CDR3 is TGCGCCAGCAGTGACCCAGAGAACACTGAAGCTTTCTTT. This translates into CASSDPENTEAFF.

This chain joins TRBV7-2 and TRBJ2-7; D unclear. The CDR3 length is 13 residues. CDR1 and CDR2 (germline): SGHTA, FQGNSA. Between the trimmed V and J ends, which lost 3 bases and 4 bases, there was a span of 10 bases. CDR3 residues: CASSLIDGYEQYF. CDR3 in DNA: TGTGCCAGCAGCTTGATCGACGGATACGAGCAGTACTTC.

The V call is TRBV11-2, the J call TRBJ1-3; possible D gene TRBD1, 6 bases. In germline, CDR1 is SGHAT, CDR2 FQNNGV. Trimming removed 5 bases at V and 2 bases at J, with 10 bases between. The CDR3 is 14 amino acids. Written as DNA, the CDR3 is TGTGCCAGCAGCCCCGGGACACCTGGAAACACCATATATTTT. Residues: CASSPGTPGNTIYF.

The DNA of the CDR3 is TGTGCCAGCAGCCCAGGGACTAGCGGGAGTTTTGAGCAGTTCTTC. Its translation: CASSPGTSGSFEQFF. The V and J genes are TRBV4-2 and TRBJ2-1; 14 positions match TRBD2. This CDR3 spans 15 amino acids. With 4 bases clipped from V and 9 bases from J, the junction kept 5 bases outside the gene matches. In germline, CDR1 is LGHNA, CDR2 YNFKEQ.

The CDR3 DNA sequence: TGTGCCAGCAGTTCCGGGGAGAGCTACGGCTACACCTTC. It yields the protein CASSSGESYGYTF. The genes are TRBV7-9 and TRBJ1-2; no clear D. The length of the CDR3 is 13 residues. CDR1 is SEHNR and CDR2 is FQNEAQ in the germline V gene (reference sequence). Trimming pared 6 bases from V and 8 bases from J, leaving 16 bases between.

V and J are TRBV18 and TRBJ2-7; weak D call: TRBD1 (6 bases). Germline V gene sequence: CDR1 KGHSH, CDR2 LQKENI. The V end lost 5 bases, the J end lost 7 bases, and 21 bases lay between the germline ends. The CDR3 contains 15 residues. The CDR3 nucleotides read TGTGCCAGCTCATTCAGGACAGAGGGCCGTGGGGAGCAGTACTTC. Translating gives CASSFRTEGRGEQYF.

The J gene is TRBJ2-7, the V gene TRBV7-2; 7 bases align to TRBD1. J lost 0 bases, V lost 2 bases, and 4 bases had no gene match. Germline CDR1 is SGHTA and CDR2 is FQGNSA. The CDR3 loop spans 15 amino acids. This CDR3 is CASSLMGQHSYEQYF. The CDR3 DNA is TGTGCCAGCAGCTTAATGGGACAGCACTCCTACGAGCAGTACTTC.